This entry features one TCR beta chain sequence. Its antigen is not identified. This record comes from a study of T cell responses to AZD1222 COVID-19 vaccine. The study's findings and limits: White British donors predominated, females outnumbered males, and clonal diversity was possibly underestimated. Spike as a whole was targeted by vaccine-associated CD4 TCRs, dominant at 160-218 and 743-854.

The protocol was immunoSEQ multiplex PCR, while the TCRdb copy is restricted to in-frame clones and leaves out a portion. Of roughly 58,000 clones in the sample, more than 80% are singletons; the top ten hold approximately 19%. Trimming left V 5 bases short and J 0 bases short, with 14 bases between. The CDR3 length is 15 residues. Germline V gene sequence: CDR1 SGHKS, CDR2 YYEKEE (reference sequence). V and J are TRBV5-5 and TRBJ1-1; D might be TRBD1 (6 bases). This TCR derives from an adult in good health. The sample here was peripheral blood, taken on day 0 of MenACWY control vaccination. CDR3 sequence: CASRGGQLVNTEAFF. The CDR3 DNA is TGTGCCAGCAGGGGAGGACAGCTGGTGAACACTGAAGCTTTCTTT.